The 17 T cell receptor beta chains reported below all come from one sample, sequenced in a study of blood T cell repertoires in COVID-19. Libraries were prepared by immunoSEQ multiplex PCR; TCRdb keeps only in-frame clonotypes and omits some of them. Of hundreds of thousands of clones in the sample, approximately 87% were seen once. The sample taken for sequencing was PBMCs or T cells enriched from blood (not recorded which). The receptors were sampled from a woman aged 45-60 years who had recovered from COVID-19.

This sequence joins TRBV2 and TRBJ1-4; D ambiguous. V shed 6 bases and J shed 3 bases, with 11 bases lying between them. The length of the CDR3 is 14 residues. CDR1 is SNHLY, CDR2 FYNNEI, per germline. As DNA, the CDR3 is TGTGCCAGCAGCCCCACCGGTCCTAATGAAAAACTGTTTTTT. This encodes CASSPTGPNEKLFF.

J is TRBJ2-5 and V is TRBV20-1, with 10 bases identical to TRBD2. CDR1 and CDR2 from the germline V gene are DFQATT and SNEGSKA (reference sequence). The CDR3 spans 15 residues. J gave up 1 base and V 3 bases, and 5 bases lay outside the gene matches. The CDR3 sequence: CSASVAGGSQETQYF. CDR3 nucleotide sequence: TGCAGTGCTAGTGTAGCGGGGGGCTCCCAAGAGACCCAGTACTTC.

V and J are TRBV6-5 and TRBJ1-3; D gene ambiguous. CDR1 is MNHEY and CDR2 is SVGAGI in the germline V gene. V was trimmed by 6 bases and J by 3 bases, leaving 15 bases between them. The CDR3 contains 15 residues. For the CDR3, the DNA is TGTGCCAGCAGGGGCCCCGAGATGGGTGGAAACACCATATATTTT. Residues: CASRGPEMGGNTIYF.

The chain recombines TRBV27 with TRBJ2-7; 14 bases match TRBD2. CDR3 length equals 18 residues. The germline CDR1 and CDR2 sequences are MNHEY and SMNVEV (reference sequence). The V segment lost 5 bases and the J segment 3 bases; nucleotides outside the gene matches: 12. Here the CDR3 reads CASSDATSGGAFLYEQYF. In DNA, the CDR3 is TGTGCCAGCAGTGACGCGACTAGCGGGGGGGCCTTTCTCTACGAGCAGTACTTC.

Here the CDR3 reads CASSVAEGVREKLFF. CDR3 nucleotides: TGTGCCAGCAGCGTAGCCGAGGGAGTGAGGGAAAAACTGTTTTTT. The V call is TRBV9, the J call TRBJ1-4; no firm D call. Between the trimmed V and J ends, which lost 0 bases and 8 bases, there was a span of 14 bases. This CDR3 contains 15 residues. Germline V gene sequence: CDR1 SGDLS, CDR2 YYNGEE.

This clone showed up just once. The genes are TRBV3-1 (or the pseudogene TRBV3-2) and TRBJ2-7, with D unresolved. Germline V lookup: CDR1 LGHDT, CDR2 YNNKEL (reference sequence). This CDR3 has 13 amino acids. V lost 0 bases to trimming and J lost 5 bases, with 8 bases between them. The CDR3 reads CASSQDLVHEQYF. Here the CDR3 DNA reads TGTGCCAGCAGCCAAGATTTAGTCCACGAGCAGTACTTC.

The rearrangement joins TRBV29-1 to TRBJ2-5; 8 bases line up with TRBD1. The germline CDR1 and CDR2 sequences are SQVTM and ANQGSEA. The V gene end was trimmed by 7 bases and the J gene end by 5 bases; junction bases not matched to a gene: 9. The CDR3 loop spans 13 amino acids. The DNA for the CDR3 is TGCAGCGGCAAAGGGACAGGCGGTGAGACCCAGTACTTC. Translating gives CSGKGTGGETQYF.

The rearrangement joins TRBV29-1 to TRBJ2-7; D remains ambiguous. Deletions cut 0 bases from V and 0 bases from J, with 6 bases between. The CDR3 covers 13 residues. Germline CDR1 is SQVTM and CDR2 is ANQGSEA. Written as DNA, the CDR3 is TGCAGCGTTGAAGATGAGGACTCCTACGAGCAGTACTTC. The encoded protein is CSVEDEDSYEQYF.

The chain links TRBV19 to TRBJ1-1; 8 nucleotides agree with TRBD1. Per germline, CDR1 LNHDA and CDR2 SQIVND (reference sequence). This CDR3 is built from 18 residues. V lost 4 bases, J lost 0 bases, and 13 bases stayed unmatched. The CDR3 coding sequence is TGTGCCAGTAGTAGGCCCCCCGGACAGGGCTCAATGAACACTGAAGCTTTCTTT. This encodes CASSRPPGQGSMNTEAFF.

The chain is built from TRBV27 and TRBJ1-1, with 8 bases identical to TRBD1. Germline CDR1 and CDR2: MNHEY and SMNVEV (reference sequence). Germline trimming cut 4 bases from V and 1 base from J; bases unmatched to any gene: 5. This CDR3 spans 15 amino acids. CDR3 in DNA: TGTGCCAGCAGTTCAGGGGGCTATCCGAACACTGAAGCTTTCTTT. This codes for CASSSGGYPNTEAFF.

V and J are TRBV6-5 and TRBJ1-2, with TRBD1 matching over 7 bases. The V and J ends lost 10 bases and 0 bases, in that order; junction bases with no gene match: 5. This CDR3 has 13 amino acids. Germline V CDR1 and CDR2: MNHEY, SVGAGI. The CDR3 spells CATKGTANYGYTF. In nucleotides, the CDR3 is TGTGCCACCAAGGGGACAGCTAACTATGGCTACACCTTC.

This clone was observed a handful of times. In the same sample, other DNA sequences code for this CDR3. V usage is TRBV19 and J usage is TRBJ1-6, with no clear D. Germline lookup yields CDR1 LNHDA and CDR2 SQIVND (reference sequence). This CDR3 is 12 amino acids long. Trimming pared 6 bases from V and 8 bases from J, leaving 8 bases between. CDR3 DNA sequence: TGTGCCAGTAGCTCTCGGGATTCACCCCTCCACTTT. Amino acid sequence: CASSSRDSPLHF. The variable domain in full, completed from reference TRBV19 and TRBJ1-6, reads DGGITQSPKYLFRKEGQNVTLSCEQNLNHDAMYWYRQDPGQGLRLIYYSQIVNDFQKGDIAEGYSVSREKKESFPLTVTSAQKNPTAFYLCASSSRDSPLHFGNGTRLTVT.

The chain's CDR3 is CASSPWEGATNEKLFF. The CDR3 coding sequence is TGTGCCAGCTCACCATGGGAGGGGGCAACTAATGAAAAACTGTTTTTT. The V and J genes are TRBV18 and TRBJ1-4, with D maybe TRBD1 (6 bases). Deletions cut 2 bases from V and 0 bases from J, with 10 bases between. Germline V gene sequence: CDR1 KGHSH, CDR2 LQKENI. The CDR3 has 16 amino acids.

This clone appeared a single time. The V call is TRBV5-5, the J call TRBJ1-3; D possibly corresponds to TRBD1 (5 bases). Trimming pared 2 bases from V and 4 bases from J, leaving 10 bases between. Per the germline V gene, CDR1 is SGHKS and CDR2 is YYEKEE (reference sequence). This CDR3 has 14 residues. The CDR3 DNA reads TGTGCCAGCAGCTTTGGAGGGGCCGGAAACACCATATATTTT. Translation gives CASSFGGAGNTIYF.

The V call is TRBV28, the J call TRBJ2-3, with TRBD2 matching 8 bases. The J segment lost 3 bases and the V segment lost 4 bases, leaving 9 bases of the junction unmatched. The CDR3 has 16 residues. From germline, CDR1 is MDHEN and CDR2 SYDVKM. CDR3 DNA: TGTGCCAGCAGTTCCGGGGGGGGCTTTGGGACAGATACGCAGTATTTT. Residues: CASSSGGGFGTDTQYF.

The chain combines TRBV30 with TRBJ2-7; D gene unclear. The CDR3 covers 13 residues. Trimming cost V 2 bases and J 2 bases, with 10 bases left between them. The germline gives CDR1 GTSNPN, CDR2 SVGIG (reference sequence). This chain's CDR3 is CAWSWSPTYEQYF. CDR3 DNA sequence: TGTGCCTGGAGTTGGAGCCCGACCTACGAGCAGTACTTC.

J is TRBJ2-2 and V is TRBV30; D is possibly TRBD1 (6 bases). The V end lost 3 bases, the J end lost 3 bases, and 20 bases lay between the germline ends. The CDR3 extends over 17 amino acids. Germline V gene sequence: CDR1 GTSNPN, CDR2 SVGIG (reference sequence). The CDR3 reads CAWSAYRDRRDTGELFF. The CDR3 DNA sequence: TGTGCCTGGAGCGCATACAGGGACCGCAGGGACACCGGGGAGCTGTTTTTT.